This TCR beta chain appears in the sequencing data of a study of shared clonotypes between healthy human individuals. Study-wide findings and caveats: Among a handful of donors, roughly 5% of naive CD4 clonotypes were found in common.

Naive CD8 cells lacked CD45RO, underwent positive selection for CCR7 and left out terminally differentiated effector memory CD45RA+ cells. The donors, healthy adults who were HIV-negative, had experienced no recent acute infections or vaccinations. Sequenced by immunoSEQ multiplex PCR; TCRdb stores in-frame clones only, minus some. The data hold millions of clones, with just over 90% observed a single time. V dropped 3 bases and J dropped 1; count of bases not matched to a gene: 2. CDR1 and CDR2 from the germline V gene are SGHTA and FQGTGA. CDR3 length: 15 amino acids. Comment on this clone: No antigen is known for it. At the DNA level, this CDR3 is encoded by other sequences in the same sample as well.

This chain links TRBV7-3 with TRBJ1-1, with 10 bases identical to TRBD1. Sequencing used naive CD8+ T cells from PBMCs. This receptor was obtained from a man aged 18-30 years in good health. Some clones in this sample may be carry-over from other donors' samples. The CDR3 DNA reads as TGTGCCAGCAGCTTGACAGGGGGCGGGAACACTGAAGCTTTCTTT. Amino acids: CASSLTGGGNTEAFF.